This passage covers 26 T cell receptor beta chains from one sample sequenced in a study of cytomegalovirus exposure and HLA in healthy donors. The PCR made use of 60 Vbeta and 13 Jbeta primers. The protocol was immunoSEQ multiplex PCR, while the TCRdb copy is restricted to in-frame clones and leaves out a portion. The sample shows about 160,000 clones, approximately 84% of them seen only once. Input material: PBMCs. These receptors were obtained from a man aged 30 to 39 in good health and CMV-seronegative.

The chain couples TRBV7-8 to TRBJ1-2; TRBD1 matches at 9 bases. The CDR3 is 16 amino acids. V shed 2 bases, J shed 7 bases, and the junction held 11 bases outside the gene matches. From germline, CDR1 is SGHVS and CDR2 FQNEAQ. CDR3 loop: CASSLRGQGSIFGYTF. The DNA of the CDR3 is TGTGCCAGCAGCTTAAGGGGACAGGGCAGTATTTTTGGCTACACCTTC.

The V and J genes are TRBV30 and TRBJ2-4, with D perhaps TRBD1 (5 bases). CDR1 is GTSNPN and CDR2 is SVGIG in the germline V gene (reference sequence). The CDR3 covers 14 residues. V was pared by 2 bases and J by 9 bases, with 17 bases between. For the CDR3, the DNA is TGTGCCTGGAGTTGGACAACGCAAAGGAGCATTCAGTACTTC. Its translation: CAWSWTTQRSIQYF.

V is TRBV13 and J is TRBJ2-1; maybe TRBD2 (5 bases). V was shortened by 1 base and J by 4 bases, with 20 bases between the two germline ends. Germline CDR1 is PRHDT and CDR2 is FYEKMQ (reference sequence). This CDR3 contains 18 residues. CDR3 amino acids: CASSLVGVGSDSYNEQFF. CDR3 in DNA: TGTGCCAGCAGCTTAGTCGGGGTGGGCAGCGACTCATACAATGAGCAGTTCTTC. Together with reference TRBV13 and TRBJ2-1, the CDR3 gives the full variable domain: AAGVIQSPRHLIKEKRETATLKCYPIPRHDTVYWYQQGPGQDPQFLISFYEKMQSDKGSIPDRFSAQQFSDYHSELNMSSLELGDSALYFCASSLVGVGSDSYNEQFFGPGTRLTVL.

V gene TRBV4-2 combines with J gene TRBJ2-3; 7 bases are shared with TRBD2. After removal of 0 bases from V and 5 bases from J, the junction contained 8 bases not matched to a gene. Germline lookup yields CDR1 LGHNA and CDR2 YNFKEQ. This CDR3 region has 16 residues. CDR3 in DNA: TGTGCCAGCAGCCAAGATTTACTAGCGCCGCTAGATACGCAGTATTTT. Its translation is CASSQDLLAPLDTQYF.

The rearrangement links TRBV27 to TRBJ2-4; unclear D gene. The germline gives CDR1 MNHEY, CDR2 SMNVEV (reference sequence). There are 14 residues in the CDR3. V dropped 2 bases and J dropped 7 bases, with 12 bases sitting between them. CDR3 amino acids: CASSLLGERNIQYF. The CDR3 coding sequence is TGTGCCAGCAGTTTACTCGGCGAGAGGAACATTCAGTACTTC.

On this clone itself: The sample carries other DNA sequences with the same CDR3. CDR3 bases: TGTGCCTGGAGTGTACGTGCGGGGAATCAGCCCCAGCATTTT. It yields the protein CAWSVRAGNQPQHF. The chain couples TRBV30 to TRBJ1-5, with D hard to call. The V gene's germline CDR1 is GTSNPN and CDR2 SVGIG (reference sequence). CDR3 length equals 14 residues. V was cut by 0 bases and J by 4 bases, with 10 bases left in between. Based on the CDR3 plus reference TRBV30 and TRBJ1-5, the full variable domain is SQTIHQWPATLVQPVGSPLSLECTVEGTSNPNLYWYRQAAGRGLQLLFYSVGIGQISSEVPQNLSASRPQDRQFILSSKKLLLSDSGFYLCAWSVRAGNQPQHFGDGTRLSIL.

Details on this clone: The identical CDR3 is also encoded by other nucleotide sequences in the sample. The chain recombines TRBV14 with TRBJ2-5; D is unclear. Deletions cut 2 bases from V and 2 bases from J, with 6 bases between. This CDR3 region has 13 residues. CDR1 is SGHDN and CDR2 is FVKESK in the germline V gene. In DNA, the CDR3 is TGTGCCAGCAGCCAATTTTTACAAGAGACCCAGTACTTC. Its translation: CASSQFLQETQYF.

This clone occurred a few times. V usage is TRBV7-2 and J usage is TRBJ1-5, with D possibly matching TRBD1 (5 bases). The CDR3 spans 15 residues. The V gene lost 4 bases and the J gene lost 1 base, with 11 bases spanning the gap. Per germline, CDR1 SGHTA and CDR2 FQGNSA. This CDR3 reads CASSSPGLSNQPQHF. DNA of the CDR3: TGTGCCAGCAGCTCACCGGGACTAAGCAATCAGCCCCAGCATTTT.

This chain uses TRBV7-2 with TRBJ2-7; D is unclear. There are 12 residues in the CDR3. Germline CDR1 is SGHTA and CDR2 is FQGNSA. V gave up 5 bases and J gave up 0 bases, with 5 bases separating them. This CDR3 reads CASSPNSYEQYF. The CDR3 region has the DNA TGTGCCAGCAGCCCCAACTCCTACGAGCAGTACTTC.

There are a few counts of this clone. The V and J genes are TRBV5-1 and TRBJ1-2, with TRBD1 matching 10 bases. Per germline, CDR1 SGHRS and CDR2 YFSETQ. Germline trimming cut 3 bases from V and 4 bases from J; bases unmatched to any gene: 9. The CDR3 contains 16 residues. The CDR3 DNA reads TGCGCCAGCAGCTACGACTTTCGGACAGGGGGCTATGGCTACACCTTC. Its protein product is CASSYDFRTGGYGYTF.

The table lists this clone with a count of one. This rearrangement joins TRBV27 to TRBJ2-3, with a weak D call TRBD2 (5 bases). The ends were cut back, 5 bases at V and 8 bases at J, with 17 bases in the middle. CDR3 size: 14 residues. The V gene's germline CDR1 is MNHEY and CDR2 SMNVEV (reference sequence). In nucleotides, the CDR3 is TGTGCCAGCAGTCAGATCTTGAGTGAGGGTACGCAGTATTTT. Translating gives CASSQILSEGTQYF.

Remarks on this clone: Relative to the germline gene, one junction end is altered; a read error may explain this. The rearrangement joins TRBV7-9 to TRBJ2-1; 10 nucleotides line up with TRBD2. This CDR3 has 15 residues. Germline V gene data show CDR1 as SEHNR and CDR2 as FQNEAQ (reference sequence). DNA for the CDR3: TGTGCCAGCACCTTATCTAGCGGGAGTATCAATGAGCAGTTCTTC. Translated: CASTLSSGSINEQFF.

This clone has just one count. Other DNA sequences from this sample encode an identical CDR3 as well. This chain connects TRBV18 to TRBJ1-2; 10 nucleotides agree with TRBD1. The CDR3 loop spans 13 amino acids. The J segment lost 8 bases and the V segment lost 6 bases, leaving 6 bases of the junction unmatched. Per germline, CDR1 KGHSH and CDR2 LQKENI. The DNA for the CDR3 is TGTGCCAGCTCCCCGACAGGGGGCTACGGCTACACCTTC. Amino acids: CASSPTGGYGYTF.

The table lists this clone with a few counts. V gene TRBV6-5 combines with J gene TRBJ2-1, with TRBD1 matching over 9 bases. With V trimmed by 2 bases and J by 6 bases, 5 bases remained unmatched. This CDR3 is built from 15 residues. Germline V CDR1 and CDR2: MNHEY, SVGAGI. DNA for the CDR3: TGTGCCAGCAGTTACGAGCGGGACAGGGCCAATGAGCAGTTCTTC. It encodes CASSYERDRANEQFF.

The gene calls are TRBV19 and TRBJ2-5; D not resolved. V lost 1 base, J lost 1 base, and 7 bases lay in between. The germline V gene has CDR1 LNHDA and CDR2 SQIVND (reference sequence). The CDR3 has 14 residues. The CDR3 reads CASSIGGAQETQYF. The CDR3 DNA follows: TGTGCCAGTAGTATAGGCGGCGCCCAAGAGACCCAGTACTTC.

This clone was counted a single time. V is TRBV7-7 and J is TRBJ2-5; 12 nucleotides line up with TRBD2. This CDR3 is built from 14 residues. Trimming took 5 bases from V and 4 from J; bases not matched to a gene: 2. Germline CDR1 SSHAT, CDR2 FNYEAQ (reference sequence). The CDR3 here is CASSPTSGRETQYF. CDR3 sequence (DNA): TGTGCCAGCAGCCCGACTAGCGGGAGAGAGACCCAGTACTTC.

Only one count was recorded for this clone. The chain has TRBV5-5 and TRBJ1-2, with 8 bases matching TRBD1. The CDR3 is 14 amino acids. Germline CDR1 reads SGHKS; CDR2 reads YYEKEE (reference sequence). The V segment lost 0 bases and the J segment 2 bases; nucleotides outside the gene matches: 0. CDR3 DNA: TGTGCCAGCAGCTTGGGACAGGGGAACTATGGCTACACCTTC. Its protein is CASSLGQGNYGYTF. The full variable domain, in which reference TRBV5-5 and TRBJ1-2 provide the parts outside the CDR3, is DAGVTQSPTHLIKTRGQQVTLRCSPISGHKSVSWYQQVLGQGPQFIFQYYEKEERGRGNFPDRFSARQFPNYSSELNVNALLLGDSALYLCASSLGQGNYGYTFGSGTRLTVV.

CDR3 sequence reads: CASSLRGGPTYEQYF. The CDR3 DNA is TGTGCCAGCAGCTTGAGGGGTGGCCCTACCTACGAGCAGTACTTC. This chain links TRBV5-6 with TRBJ2-7, with a possible D match to TRBD1 (5 bases). CDR3 size: 15 residues. Germline assignment: CDR1 SGHDT and CDR2 YYEEEE. V was cut by 1 base and J by 2 bases, with 13 bases left in between. The complete variable domain, with remaining parts taken from reference TRBV5-6 and TRBJ2-7, reads DAGVTQSPTHLIKTRGQQVTLRCSPKSGHDTVSWYQQALGQGPQFIFQYYEEEERQRGNFPDRFSGHQFPNYSSELNVNALLLGDSALYLCASSLRGGPTYEQYFGPGTRLTVT.

The CDR3 reads CASSALGGNSGNTIYF. CDR3 in DNA: TGTGCCAGCAGCGCCTTGGGGGGGAACTCTGGAAACACCATATATTTT. The J gene is TRBJ1-3, the V gene TRBV7-9; TRBD1 is a possible D gene (5 bases). V lost 5 bases and J lost 0, with 14 bases in between. Germline lookup yields CDR1 SEHNR and CDR2 FQNEAQ (reference sequence). The CDR3 consists of 16 residues.

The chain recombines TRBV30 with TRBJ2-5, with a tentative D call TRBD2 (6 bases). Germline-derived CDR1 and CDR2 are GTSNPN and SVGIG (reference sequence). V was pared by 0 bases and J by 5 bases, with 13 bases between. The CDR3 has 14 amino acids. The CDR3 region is CAWSVAGGGETQYF. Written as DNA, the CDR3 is TGTGCCTGGAGTGTAGCGGGTGGAGGGGAGACCCAGTACTTC. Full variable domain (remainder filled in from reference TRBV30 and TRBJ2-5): SQTIHQWPATLVQPVGSPLSLECTVEGTSNPNLYWYRQAAGRGLQLLFYSVGIGQISSEVPQNLSASRPQDRQFILSSKKLLLSDSGFYLCAWSVAGGGETQYFGPGTRLLVL.

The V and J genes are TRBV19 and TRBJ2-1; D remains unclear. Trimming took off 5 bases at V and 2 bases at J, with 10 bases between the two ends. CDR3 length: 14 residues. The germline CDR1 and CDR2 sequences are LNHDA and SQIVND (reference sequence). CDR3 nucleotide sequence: TGTGCCAGTAGTCCAACTCAAACCTACAATGAGCAGTTCTTC. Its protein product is CASSPTQTYNEQFF.

The CDR3: CASSSRIAENSYNEQFF. As DNA, the CDR3 is TGCGCCAGCAGCTCAAGAATAGCCGAGAACTCCTACAATGAGCAGTTCTTC. V is TRBV5-1 and J is TRBJ2-1; D unresolved. CDR1 SGHRS and CDR2 YFSETQ come from the germline V gene. Trimming cost V 3 bases and J 0 bases, with 16 bases left between them. This CDR3 region has 17 residues.

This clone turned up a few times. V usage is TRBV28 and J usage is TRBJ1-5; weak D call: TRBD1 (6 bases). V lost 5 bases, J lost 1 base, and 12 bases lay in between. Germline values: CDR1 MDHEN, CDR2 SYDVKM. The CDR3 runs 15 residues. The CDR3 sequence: CASSILQGSNQPQHF. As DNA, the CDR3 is TGTGCCAGCAGTATCCTACAGGGAAGCAATCAGCCCCAGCATTTT.

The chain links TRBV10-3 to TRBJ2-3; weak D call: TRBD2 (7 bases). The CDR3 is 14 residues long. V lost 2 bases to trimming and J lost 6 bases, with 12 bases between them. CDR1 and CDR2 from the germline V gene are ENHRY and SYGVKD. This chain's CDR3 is CAISERGALDTQYF. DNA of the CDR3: TGTGCCATCAGTGAGCGGGGGGCTCTGGATACGCAGTATTTT.

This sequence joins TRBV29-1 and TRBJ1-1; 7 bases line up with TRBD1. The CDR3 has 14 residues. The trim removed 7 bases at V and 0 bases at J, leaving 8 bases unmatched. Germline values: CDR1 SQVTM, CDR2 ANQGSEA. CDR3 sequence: CSGKRGQLNTEAFF. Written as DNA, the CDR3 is TGCAGCGGGAAAAGGGGGCAACTGAACACTGAAGCTTTCTTT.

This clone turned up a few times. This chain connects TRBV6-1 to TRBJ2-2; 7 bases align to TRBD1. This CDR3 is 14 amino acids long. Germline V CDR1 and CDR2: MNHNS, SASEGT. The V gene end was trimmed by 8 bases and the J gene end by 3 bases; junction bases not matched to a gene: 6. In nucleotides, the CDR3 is TGTGCCAGCCAAACAGGGGACCACACCGGGGAGCTGTTTTTT. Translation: CASQTGDHTGELFF.